This TCR beta chain was identified in a study of patients and donors after allogeneic stem cell transplantation. The CDR3 is 16 residues long. V dropped 2 bases and J dropped 2 bases, with 15 bases sitting between them. CDR1 MGHRA and CDR2 YSYEKL come from the germline V gene. MiXCR was run by TCRdb on the RT-PCR reads, yielding one entry per CDR3 protein. In the table there are about a million distinct CDR3 sequences, approximately 19% of which are singletons. V is TRBV4-1 and J is TRBJ2-5; D is perhaps TRBD1 (6 bases). The receptor's source is a human donor who was either an allogeneic HSCT recipient or a stem cell or donor lymphocyte infusion donor (not recorded which). It is not recorded whose cells these are; they may come from a transplant donor. Sequencing used blood, either unsorted or a sorted T cell fraction (not recorded which). CDR3 DNA sequence: TGCGCCAGCAGCCAAATAGGCCGGGACATTCAAGAGACCCAGTACTTC. Protein sequence: CASSQIGRDIQETQYF.